The text below deals with one T cell receptor beta chain. Just one base apart from a much larger clone, this may be a read error. The CDR3 is 15 residues long. Germline V gene lookup returns CDR1 MNHGY and CDR2 SVAAGI. Arm-PCR with iRepertoire HTBI primers amplified the CDR3 regions for these TCR beta libraries. TCRdb reanalysed the multiplex PCR reads using MiXCR and keeps one entry per CDR3 protein. This table has 450,000 to 600,000 distinct CDR3 sequences, around 16% appearing once. This record comes from a study of regulatory T cells in long-lasting Graves disease. The time point here: newly diagnosed GD, antithyroid drugs for less than 3 months. Extracted RNA from PBMCs served as the source of the TCR library. These same records also appear under a second study, on T cells in Graves' hyperthyroidism and ophthalmopathy.

The origin of this receptor is a middle-aged man with Graves disease. Sample: peripheral blood mononuclear cells (PBMCs), taken at new diagnosis, from a patient treated with antithyroid drugs. V usage is TRBV6-9 and J usage is TRBJ2-7; 8 nucleotides line up with TRBD1. In nucleotides, the CDR3 is TGTGCCAGCAGTTCGACAGGGGTGTCCTTTATTGGGTTGCGCTTC. Translation gives CASSSTGVSFIGLRF.